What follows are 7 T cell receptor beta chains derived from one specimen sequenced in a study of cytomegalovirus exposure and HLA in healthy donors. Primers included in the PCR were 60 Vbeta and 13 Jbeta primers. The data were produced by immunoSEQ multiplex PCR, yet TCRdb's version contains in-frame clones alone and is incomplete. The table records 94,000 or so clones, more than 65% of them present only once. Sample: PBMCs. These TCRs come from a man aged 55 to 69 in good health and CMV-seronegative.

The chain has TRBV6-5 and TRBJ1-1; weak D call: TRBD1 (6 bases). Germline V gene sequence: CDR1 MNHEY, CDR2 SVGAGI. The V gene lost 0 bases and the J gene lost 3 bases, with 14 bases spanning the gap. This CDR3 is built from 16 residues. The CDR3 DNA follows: TGTGCCAGCAGTTACTCGCATTCGTCAGGGGACACTGAAGCTTTCTTT. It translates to CASSYSHSSGDTEAFF.

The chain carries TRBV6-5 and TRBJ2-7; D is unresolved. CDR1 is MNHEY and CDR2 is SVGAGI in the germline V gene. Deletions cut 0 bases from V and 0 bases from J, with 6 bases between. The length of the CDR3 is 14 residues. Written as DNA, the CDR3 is TGTGCCAGCAGTTACTCGAGGAGCTCCTACGAGCAGTACTTC. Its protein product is CASSYSRSSYEQYF.

The CDR3 DNA follows: TGTGCCAGCAGCTTAAGCCGGGGTTCTGGGGCCAACGTCCTGACTTTC. Translating gives CASSLSRGSGANVLTF. The V and J genes are TRBV11-3 and TRBJ2-6, with D perhaps matching TRBD2 (5 bases). The germline V gene encodes CDR1 SGHNT and CDR2 YENEEA. The CDR3 runs 16 residues. V was clipped by 2 bases and J by 1 base, with 9 bases between them.

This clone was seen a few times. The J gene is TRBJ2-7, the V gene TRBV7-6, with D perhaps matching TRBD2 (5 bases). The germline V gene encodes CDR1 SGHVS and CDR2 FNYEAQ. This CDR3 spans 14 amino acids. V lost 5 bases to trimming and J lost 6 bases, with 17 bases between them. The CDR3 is CASSQNDGGTEQYF. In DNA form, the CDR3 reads TGTGCCAGCAGCCAAAACGACGGAGGTACCGAGCAGTACTTC.

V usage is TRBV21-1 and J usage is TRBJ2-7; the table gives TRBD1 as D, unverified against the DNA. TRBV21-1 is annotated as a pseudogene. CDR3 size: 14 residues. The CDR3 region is CARWTRTYSYEQYF. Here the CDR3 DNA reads TGTGCCCGATGGACAAGGACGTACTCCTACGAGCAGTACTTC.

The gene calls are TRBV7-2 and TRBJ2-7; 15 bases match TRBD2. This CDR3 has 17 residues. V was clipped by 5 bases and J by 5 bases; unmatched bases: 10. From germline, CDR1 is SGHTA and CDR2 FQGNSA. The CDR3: CASSPGTSGGKRHEQYF. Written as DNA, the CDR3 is TGTGCCAGCAGCCCTGGGACTAGCGGGGGGAAAAGACACGAGCAGTACTTC.

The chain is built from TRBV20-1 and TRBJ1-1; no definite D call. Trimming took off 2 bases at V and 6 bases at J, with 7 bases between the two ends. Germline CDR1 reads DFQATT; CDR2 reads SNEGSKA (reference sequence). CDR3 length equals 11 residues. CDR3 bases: TGCAGTGCTAGATCTGAGGCTGAAGCTTTCTTT. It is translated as CSARSEAEAFF.